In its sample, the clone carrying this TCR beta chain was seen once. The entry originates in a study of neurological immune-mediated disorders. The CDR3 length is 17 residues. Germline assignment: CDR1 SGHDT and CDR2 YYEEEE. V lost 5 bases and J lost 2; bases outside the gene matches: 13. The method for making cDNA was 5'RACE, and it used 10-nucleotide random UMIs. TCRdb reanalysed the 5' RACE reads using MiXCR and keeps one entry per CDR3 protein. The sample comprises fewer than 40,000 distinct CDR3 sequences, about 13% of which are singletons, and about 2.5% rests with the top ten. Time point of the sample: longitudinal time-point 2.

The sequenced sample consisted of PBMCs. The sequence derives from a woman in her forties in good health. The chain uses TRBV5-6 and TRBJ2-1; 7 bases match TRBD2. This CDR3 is CASSSAGLGPTYNEQFF. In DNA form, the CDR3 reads TGTGCCAGCAGTTCAGCGGGATTAGGGCCCACCTACAATGAGCAGTTCTTC.